Sequencing of this T cell receptor beta chain was carried out in a study of blood T cell repertoires in COVID-19. The overall study: COVID-19 samples, acute and convalescent, were from the United States, Italy and Spain. T cells, B-cell-depleted T cells, or PBMCs supplied cDNA or gDNA.

While infection was still active, Seattle patients were enrolled and then followed longitudinally. As processed by the authors: The assay estimated nucleated cells by amplifying reference gene primers. Some clones are missing from TCRdb's copy, which holds only in-frame ones; the method was immunoSEQ multiplex PCR. D and trimming come from the DNA, and the V and J calls and clone size come from that table. The sample records a few hundred thousand clones, 85% to 90% being singletons. The sequencing input was peripheral blood. This receptor was taken from a man between 18 and 35 years old with COVID-19, enrolled during active disease.

The CDR3, as DNA: TGTGCCAGCAATCCTAGCGGGGCCCCGGATACGCAGTATTTT. It codes for CASNPSGAPDTQYF. The V gene is TRBV6-6, the J gene TRBJ2-3; 9 bases align to TRBD2. Trimming at V came to 7 bases and at J to 6 bases, leaving 8 bases not matched to a gene. The CDR3 length is 14 residues. Germline CDR1 MNHNY, CDR2 SVGAGI (reference sequence).